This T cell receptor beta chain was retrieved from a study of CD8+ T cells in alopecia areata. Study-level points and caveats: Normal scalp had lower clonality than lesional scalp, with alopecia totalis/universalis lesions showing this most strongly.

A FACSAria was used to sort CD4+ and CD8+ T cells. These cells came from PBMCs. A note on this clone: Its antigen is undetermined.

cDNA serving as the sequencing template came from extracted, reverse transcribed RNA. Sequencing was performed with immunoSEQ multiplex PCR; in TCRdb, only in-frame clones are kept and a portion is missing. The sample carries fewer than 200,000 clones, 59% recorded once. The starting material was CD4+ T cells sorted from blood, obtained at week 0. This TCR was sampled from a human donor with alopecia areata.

CDR3 region: CAWRIEQGISYEQYF. Written as DNA, the CDR3 is TGTGCCTGGAGAATTGAACAGGGGATATCCTACGAGCAGTACTTC. The chain joins TRBV30 to TRBJ2-7; 7 bases agree with TRBD1. The length of the CDR3 is 15 residues. Losses at the gene ends were 3 bases for V and 1 base for J; bases not matched to a gene: 9. The V gene's germline CDR1 is GTSNPN and CDR2 SVGIG (reference sequence).